This is a list of T cell receptor beta chains from one sample in a study of T cells after yellow fever vaccination. Via MiXCR, TCRdb re-called the 5' RACE reads, giving one row per CDR3 protein. The sample includes a few hundred thousand distinct CDR3 sequences, about 7% of them seen just once. The sequenced sample was CD4+ T cells sorted from PBMCs, obtained 15 days after the yellow fever booster vaccination. These receptors were obtained from a man aged 25 to 40 who received the YFV17D yellow fever vaccine. The CDR3 runs from the conserved cysteine through the conserved F or W. The D gene is left open where the match is weak. Rows may omit the clone size; those that give it use once, few, many or a size class.

>many|TRBJ2-7|.|TRBV11-2
CASSRIRGTGSYEQYF
TGTGCCAGCAGTCGAATCAGGGGAACTGGGTCCTACGAGCAGTACTTC
>.|TRBJ2-2|.|TRBV27
CASTGAANTGELFF
TGTGCCAGCACTGGCGCCGCGAACACCGGGGAGCTGTTTTTT
>.|TRBJ1-4|.|TRBV5-1
CASSDSTDRNEKLFF
TGCGCCAGCAGCGACAGCACGGACAGAAATGAAAAACTGTTTTTT
>few|TRBJ2-6|.|TRBV7-3
CASSLIGRTFSGANVLTF
TGTGCCAGCAGCTTAATTGGGCGGACCTTCTCTGGGGCCAACGTCCTGACTTTC
>many|TRBJ1-2|.|TRBV20-1
CSADDGRESGYTF
TGCAGTGCTGACGACGGCAGGGAGAGTGGCTACACCTTC
>many|TRBJ1-5|.|TRBV7-2
CASSLEVSSGPQHF
TGTGCCAGCAGCTTAGAGGTGTCGTCGGGGCCCCAGCATTTT
>few|TRBJ2-3|.|TRBV18
CASSPTGRERDTQYF
TGTGCCAGCTCACCAACGGGGCGTGAAAGAGATACGCAGTATTTT
>few|TRBJ2-1|TRBD2|TRBV15
CATSRDPSGGFYNEQFF
TGTGCCACCAGCAGAGATCCGTCGGGGGGGTTTTACAATGAGCAGTTCTTC
>.|TRBJ2-5|TRBD1|TRBV4-3
CSSSQSGTGVKTQYF
TGCTCCAGCAGCCAATCCGGGACAGGGGTGAAGACCCAGTACTTC
>few|TRBJ2-7|TRBD1|TRBV5-1
CASRSGTGPYEQYF
TGCGCCAGCAGGTCCGGGACAGGGCCTTACGAGCAGTACTTC
>many|TRBJ1-2|.|TRBV5-6
CASNLGGSGYTF
TGTGCCAGCAACCTTGGGGGGAGTGGCTACACCTTC